What follows are 30 T cell receptor beta chains derived from one specimen sequenced in a study of metastatic and nonmetastatic thyroid tumors. The entire patient cohort was treatment-naive prior to thyroid surgery. TCRdb ran MiXCR on the PCR reads. The data contain roughly 7,300 clones, approximately 32% of them singletons. Sequencing was carried out using tumor tissue. The receptors stem from a female donor with papillary thyroid cancer or a benign thyroid nodule (not recorded which). Some clones in this sample may be carry-over from other donors' samples.

This clone showed up just a few times. The CDR3 DNA sequence: TGTGCCAGCAGTTACGTAGGCAGTTACAATGAGCAGTTCTTC. Encoded protein: CASSYVGSYNEQFF. The chain links TRBV6-5 to TRBJ2-1; D is unresolved. There are 14 residues in the CDR3. The germline V gene encodes CDR1 MNHEY and CDR2 SVGAGI. Between the trimmed V and J ends, which lost 2 bases and 4 bases, there was a span of 9 bases.

The sample holds many counts of this clone. This clone may be a read error of a much larger clone one base away. The rearrangement links TRBV6-5 to TRBJ2-1; perhaps TRBD1 as D (5 bases). From germline, CDR1 is MNHEY and CDR2 SVGAGI. The CDR3 totals 14 residues. CDR3 nucleotides: TGTGCCAGCAGTTACTCGACAGCATACAATGAGCAGCTCTTC. It is translated as CASSYSTAYNEQLF.

This clone was counted between two and nine times. V gene TRBV27 combines with J gene TRBJ1-6; no definite D call. V lost 7 bases and J lost 5, with 15 bases in between. This CDR3 contains 15 residues. Germline lookup yields CDR1 MNHEY and CDR2 SMNVEV (reference sequence). CDR3 sequence (DNA): TGTGCCAGCACTCGATACCGGCCCGATAATTCACCCCTCCACTTT. Translated: CASTRYRPDNSPLHF.

The table lists this clone with a few counts. Other DNA sequences in this sample translate to the same CDR3. J is TRBJ2-7 and V is TRBV20-1; 9 bases agree with TRBD1. V lost 0 bases to trimming and J lost 4 bases; unmatched junction nucleotides: 10. The CDR3 contains 16 residues. Germline assignment: CDR1 DFQATT and CDR2 SNEGSKA (reference sequence). DNA of the CDR3: TGCAGTGCTAGAGACCGTAGGACAGGGGATTCTTACGAGCAGTACTTC. Protein sequence: CSARDRRTGDSYEQYF.

In this sample, this clone turned up a few times. The rearrangement links TRBV28 to TRBJ1-3; possible D gene TRBD1, 5 bases. Germline CDR1 is MDHEN and CDR2 is SYDVKM. CDR3 length equals 16 residues. V lost 0 bases, J lost 0 bases, and 9 bases lay in between. CDR3 sequence reads: CASSLWGGVSGNTIYF. The CDR3 bases are TGTGCCAGCAGTTTATGGGGGGGGGTCTCTGGAAACACCATATATTTT.

This clone was seen only a few times. V and J are TRBV6-4 and TRBJ2-2, with D possibly TRBD2 on 5 matching bases. Trimming pared 3 bases from V and 3 bases from J, leaving 5 bases between. CDR1 MRHNA and CDR2 SNTAGT come from the germline V gene. The CDR3 sequence is 13 residues long. The CDR3 sequence: CASSERDTGELFF. CDR3 sequence (DNA): TGTGCCAGCAGTGAGCGGGACACCGGGGAGCTGTTTTTT.

This clone was seen at least ten times. Other DNA sequences in the sample encode the same CDR3. The genes are TRBV5-4 and TRBJ1-2; D ambiguous. Germline-derived CDR1 and CDR2 are SGHNT and YYREEE (reference sequence). The V end was cut by 0 bases, the J end by 5 bases, with 8 bases between. CDR3 length: 13 amino acids. As DNA, the CDR3 is TGTGCCAGCAGCTTGGGGCTAGCATATGGCTACACCTTC. Its translation is CASSLGLAYGYTF.

The chain employs TRBV7-8 and TRBJ2-7, with D possibly matching TRBD1 (5 bases). The CDR3 is 16 residues long. The V end lost 1 base, the J end lost 5 bases, and 18 bases lay between the germline ends. Germline lookup yields CDR1 SGHVS and CDR2 FQNEAQ. The DNA of the CDR3 is TGTGCCAGCAGCTTAGTACCAAGGCGACAGCCCCACGAGCAGTACTTC. Protein sequence: CASSLVPRRQPHEQYF.

As concerns this clone: One end of the junction does not line up with germline, which may come from a read error. The chain is built from TRBV19 and TRBJ1-2, with 7 nucleotides matching TRBD1. CDR1 is LNHDA and CDR2 is SQIVND in the germline V gene (reference sequence). The CDR3 has 15 amino acids. CDR3 region: CASITHRGRDYGYTF. DNA for the CDR3: TGTGCCAGTATTACACACAGGGGCCGGGACTATGGATACACCTTC. The variable domain in full, completed from reference TRBV19 and TRBJ1-2, reads DGGITQSPKYLFRKEGQNVTLSCEQNLNHDAMYWYRQDPGQGLRLIYYSQIVNDFQKGDIAEGYSVSREKKESFPLTVTSAQKNPTAFYLCASITHRGRDYGYTFGSGTRLTVV.

The CDR3 protein is CSATPRMNTEAFF. CDR3 DNA sequence: TGCAGTGCTACACCGAGGATGAACACTGAAGCTTTCTTT. The gene calls are TRBV20-1 and TRBJ1-1; no reliable D call. From germline, CDR1 is DFQATT and CDR2 SNEGSKA (reference sequence). V lost 4 bases and J 0 bases, leaving 9 bases between the germline ends. CDR3 size: 13 residues.

This clone was counted at least ten times. The chain has TRBV4-1 and TRBJ1-2, with 10 nucleotides matching TRBD1. This CDR3 spans 17 amino acids. Germline values: CDR1 MGHRA, CDR2 YSYEKL. The J segment lost 2 bases and the V segment lost 3 bases, leaving 9 bases of the junction unmatched. The CDR3 here is CASSHSYAGQGNYGYTF. DNA of the CDR3: TGCGCCAGCAGCCATTCGTACGCGGGACAGGGGAACTATGGCTACACCTTC.

This clone ranks as medium-sized. V gene TRBV4-3 combines with J gene TRBJ2-7; 11 bases fit TRBD2. The CDR3 length is 18 residues. The junction had 12 bases not matched to a gene; V was cut back by 0 bases and J by 5 bases. Germline CDR1 reads LGHNA; CDR2 reads YSLEER. CDR3 coding DNA: TGCGCCAGCAGCCAAGATCTTCAACGAGGGACTAGCGGAAACGAGCAGTACTTC. Protein product: CASSQDLQRGTSGNEQYF.

Relative to its sample, this clone is medium-sized (0.01 to 0.1%). This chain connects TRBV5-1 to TRBJ2-1, with a tentative D call TRBD1 (5 bases). The CDR3 extends over 12 amino acids. V was trimmed by 1 base and J by 9 bases, leaving 8 bases between them. CDR1 SGHRS and CDR2 YFSETQ come from the germline V gene. CDR3 region: CASSLRGGEQFF. CDR3 DNA: TGCGCCAGCAGCTTGAGGGGTGGTGAGCAGTTCTTC.

This clone turned up a few times. The CDR3 here is CASSVERDTYEQYF. DNA for the CDR3: TGTGCCAGCAGTGTTGAGAGGGATACCTACGAGCAGTACTTC. The rearrangement links TRBV6-1 to TRBJ2-7; tentative D call: TRBD2 (5 bases). The CDR3 has 14 residues. CDR1 and CDR2 from the germline V gene are MNHNS and SASEGT. V was cut by 4 bases and J by 2 bases, with 12 bases left in between.

This chain links TRBV20-1 with TRBJ2-6; D is perhaps TRBD1 (5 bases). The CDR3 has 16 residues. Germline loops: CDR1 DFQATT, CDR2 SNEGSKA (reference sequence). The germline V and J ends were trimmed by 3 bases and 0 bases, with 12 bases remaining between them. The chain's CDR3 is CSASKGFLSGANVLTF. The CDR3 DNA reads TGCAGTGCTAGCAAGGGGTTCCTCTCTGGGGCCAACGTCCTGACTTTC.

Judged by abundance, this clone is medium-sized. The chain carries TRBV4-1 and TRBJ1-6; 9 bases are a match to TRBD1. This CDR3 comprises 16 residues. Germline-derived CDR1 and CDR2 are MGHRA and YSYEKL. The ends lost 0 bases at V and 6 bases at J; junction bases unmatched: 3. The CDR3 reads CASSQDWTGVNSPLHF. The CDR3 DNA follows: TGCGCCAGCAGCCAAGATTGGACAGGGGTTAATTCACCCCTCCACTTT.

Note on this clone: The junction departs from the called germline gene at one end, perhaps through a read error. V is TRBV25-1 and J is TRBJ2-7; D possibly corresponds to TRBD1 (6 bases). CDR1 MGHDK and CDR2 SYGVNS come from the germline V gene. This CDR3 region has 12 residues. CDR3 sequence (DNA): TGTGCCAGCAGTGAATTAAGTCGGACAGAGGGGTTC. This gives the protein CASSELSRTEGF.

A few counts support this clone. This chain connects TRBV6-1 to TRBJ2-7; 10 bases align to TRBD2. CDR1 and CDR2 from the germline V gene are MNHNS and SASEGT. The CDR3 is made up of 15 amino acids. After removal of 8 bases from V and 1 base from J, the junction contained 8 bases not matched to a gene. CDR3 region: CASRDLAGDSYEQYF. The CDR3 DNA is TGTGCCAGCCGAGATCTAGCGGGGGATTCCTACGAGCAGTACTTC.

In its sample, this clone was seen many times. A much larger clone is a single base away; this may be a read error. The rearrangement joins TRBV20-1 to TRBJ1-6, with D perhaps TRBD1 (6 bases). Germline V gives CDR1 DFQATT, CDR2 SNEGSKA (reference sequence). This CDR3 comprises 13 residues. CDR3 nucleotides: TGCAGCCTAGCGGAGGGGGAGGGATCACCCCTCCACTTT. Amino acid sequence: CSLAEGEGSPLHF.

This clone was detected ten times or more. This chain connects TRBV6-1 to TRBJ2-1; D is perhaps TRBD1 (6 bases). Germline V gives CDR1 MNHNS, CDR2 SASEGT. V was clipped by 5 bases and J by 4 bases, with 15 bases between them. This CDR3 contains 15 residues. CDR3 sequence: CASSHGQPPYNEQFF. As DNA, the CDR3 is TGTGCCAGCAGTCACGGACAGCCCCCGTACAATGAGCAGTTCTTC.

V and J are TRBV5-6 and TRBJ1-2, with 7 bases aligning to TRBD1. This CDR3 comprises 14 residues. Germline V gives CDR1 SGHDT, CDR2 YYEEEE. The trim removed 3 bases at V and 2 bases at J, leaving 4 bases unmatched. The CDR3 loop reads CASSSGQRNYGYTF. CDR3 nucleotides: TGTGCCAGCAGCTCGGGACAGCGAAACTATGGCTACACCTTC.

This clone was observed many times. The rearrangement links TRBV5-6 to TRBJ2-3, with 13 bases identical to TRBD2. Germline trimming cut 4 bases from V and 7 bases from J; bases unmatched to any gene: 6. CDR1 is SGHDT, CDR2 YYEEEE, per germline. The CDR3 extends over 15 amino acids. The CDR3 sequence: CASSARTSGSYTQYF. CDR3 nucleotides: TGTGCCAGCAGCGCTAGGACTAGCGGGAGTTATACGCAGTATTTT.

On this clone: The junction shows a germline mismatch at one end, possibly a read error. In nucleotides, the CDR3 is TGTTCCAGCAGCGACCGGGACAGCAATCAGCCCCAGCATTTT. Translated: CSSSDRDSNQPQHF. The chain carries TRBV4-2 and TRBJ1-5, with D possibly being TRBD1 (5 bases). This CDR3 is built from 14 residues. CDR1 is LGHNA, CDR2 YNFKEQ, per germline.

The CDR3 DNA is TGTGCCAGCAGCTTACGGGACCGGGGGGTTTGGTATGGCTACACCTTC. Translating it yields CASSLRDRGVWYGYTF. V and J are TRBV9 and TRBJ1-2; perhaps TRBD1 as D (5 bases). Germline CDR1 and CDR2: SGDLS and YYNGEE. This CDR3 is built from 16 residues. V gave up 4 bases and J gave up 5 bases, with 21 bases separating them.

This sequence joins TRBV5-1 and TRBJ2-7; D possibly uses TRBD1 or TRBD2 (5 bases each). V lost 4 bases and J lost 6, with 17 bases in between. This CDR3 has 14 amino acids. Germline V CDR1 and CDR2: SGHRS, YFSETQ. CDR3 in DNA: TGCGCCAGCAGCGCTGACAGCGGTCTGGGCGAGCAGTACTTC. Protein sequence: CASSADSGLGEQYF.

The chain couples TRBV28 to TRBJ1-2; no clear D gene. In germline, CDR1 is MDHEN, CDR2 SYDVKM. With 3 bases removed from V and 4 bases from J, the gap between germline ends came to 3 bases. The CDR3 runs to 11 residues. As DNA, the CDR3 is TGTGCCAGCAGTTTTGGCTATGGCTACACCTTC. It is translated as CASSFGYGYTF.

This clone is medium-sized. The genes are TRBV19 and TRBJ1-2; no firm D call. Germline values: CDR1 LNHDA, CDR2 SQIVND (reference sequence). The CDR3 is 10 amino acids. With 6 bases removed from V and 6 bases from J, the gap between germline ends came to 5 bases. DNA of the CDR3: TGTGCCAGTAGCAGAAATGGCTACACCTTC. Translating gives CASSRNGYTF.

This clone has just a few counts. This sequence joins TRBV28 and TRBJ2-7; unclear D gene. Germline V CDR1 and CDR2: MDHEN, SYDVKM. CDR3 size: 12 residues. V gave up 4 bases and J gave up 10 bases, with 14 bases separating them. The chain's CDR3 is CASSYRPIDQYF. CDR3 nucleotides: TGTGCCAGCAGTTACCGGCCGATCGATCAGTACTTC.

The chain uses TRBV9 and TRBJ1-2; no firm D call. The CDR3 contains 16 residues. V gave up 3 bases and J gave up 7 bases, with 22 bases separating them. The germline V gene has CDR1 SGDLS and CDR2 YYNGEE. CDR3 bases: TGTGCCAGCAGCGCAGCCGGATCGACGGAAGCCCTTGGCTACACCTTC. Translating it yields CASSAAGSTEALGYTF.

This clone was counted a few times. CDR3 sequence (DNA): TGCAGTGCCCAGCCAGGAGGGTCCCCTGAGCAGTACTTC. It translates to CSAQPGGSPEQYF. The rearrangement links TRBV20-1 to TRBJ2-7; weak D call: TRBD2 (6 bases). V dropped 6 bases and J dropped 7 bases, with 19 bases sitting between them. CDR1 and CDR2 from the germline V gene are DFQATT and SNEGSKA (reference sequence). This CDR3 has 13 amino acids.